These 10 T cell receptor beta chains were sequenced from one sample in a study of type 1 and type 2 diabetes patients. Genomic DNA was the PCR template. Multiplex PCR with 30 forward and 13 reverse primers amplified the TCR beta CDR3. TCRdb itself ran the multiplex PCR reads through MiXCR, one entry per CDR3 protein. The sample lists around 300,000 distinct CDR3 sequences; approximately 45% were seen once. Sequencing was performed on peripheral blood mononuclear cells (PBMCs). The source of these receptors is a man aged 18 to 30 with type 2 diabetes.

This clonotype appeared once. Since a much larger clone is just one base distant, this may be a read error. The gene calls are TRBV12-3 or TRBV12-4 and TRBJ1-1; the D is unclear. This CDR3 has 15 residues. V lost 6 bases to trimming and J lost 5 bases, with 19 bases between them. Here the CDR3 reads CASSQDVGVGTEAFF. CDR3 DNA: TGTGCCAGCAGCCAAGATGTGGGCGTGGGGACTGAAGCTTTCTTT.

This chain uses TRBV19 with TRBJ1-1, with 9 nucleotides matching TRBD1. CDR3 length equals 16 residues. The germline V gene has CDR1 LNHDA and CDR2 SQIVND (reference sequence). Trimming took 7 bases from V and 6 from J; bases not matched to a gene: 15. The DNA of the CDR3 is TGTGCCAGTACCAACGTCGGACAGGGGAGTTTCGCTGAAGCTTTCTTT. This sequence encodes CASTNVGQGSFAEAFF. Looking up the rest from reference TRBV19 and TRBJ1-1 gives the full variable domain: DGGITQSPKYLFRKEGQNVTLSCEQNLNHDAMYWYRQDPGQGLRLIYYSQIVNDFQKGDIAEGYSVSREKKESFPLTVTSAQKNPTAFYLCASTNVGQGSFAEAFFGQGTRLTVV.

The chain recombines TRBV2 with TRBJ2-5, with 7 bases that match TRBD1. The V gene end was trimmed by 6 bases and the J gene end by 4 bases; junction bases not matched to a gene: 5. Germline V gene lookup returns CDR1 SNHLY and CDR2 FYNNEI. The CDR3 extends over 13 amino acids. Here the CDR3 DNA reads TGTGCCAGCAGAGACAGGGACGTAGAGACCCAGTACTTC. Its translation: CASRDRDVETQYF.

The J gene is TRBJ1-1, the V gene TRBV19; 7 positions match TRBD1. The germline V gene encodes CDR1 LNHDA and CDR2 SQIVND (reference sequence). V was clipped by 7 bases and J by 1 base; unmatched bases: 3. This CDR3 has 13 amino acids. CDR3 nucleotide sequence: TGTGCCAGTACCAGGGGGGCGAACACTGAAGCTTTCTTT. As protein: CASTRGANTEAFF.

This clonotype was detected only a few times. The chain couples TRBV5-1 to TRBJ1-1, with 8 bases fitting TRBD1. V was pared by 0 bases and J by 7 bases, with 8 bases of the junction left unmatched. Germline V gene lookup returns CDR1 SGHRS and CDR2 YFSETQ. The CDR3 runs to 15 residues. The CDR3 DNA is TGCGCCAGCAGCTTGGGAACGGACAGGGCAGGTGAAGCTTTCTTT. It encodes CASSLGTDRAGEAFF.

This chain links TRBV12-3 or TRBV12-4 with TRBJ2-5, with D uncertain. The CDR3 contains 13 residues. V was clipped by 11 bases and J by 1 base, with 14 bases between them. DNA for the CDR3: TGTGCCGCCAGTGATTCCACCCAAGAGACCCAGTACTTC. Amino acids: CAASDSTQETQYF.

The chain employs TRBV25-1 and TRBJ2-7; perhaps TRBD1 as D (5 bases). Trimming pared 3 bases from V and 6 bases from J, leaving 18 bases between. CDR3 length: 15 residues. Germline V gene lookup returns CDR1 MGHDK and CDR2 SYGVNS. As DNA, the CDR3 is TGTGCCAGCAGTGATCGTACCAGGGCCCAAGGCGAGCAGTACTTC. This sequence encodes CASSDRTRAQGEQYF.

This clonotype was seen many times. This sequence joins TRBV30 and TRBJ2-2; D uncertain. This CDR3 spans 13 amino acids. The germline CDR1 and CDR2 sequences are GTSNPN and SVGIG (reference sequence). The V end lost 0 bases, the J end lost 5 bases, and 7 bases lay between the germline ends. As DNA, the CDR3 is TGTGCCTGGAGTGTATCGGGTACCGGGGAGCTGTTTTTT. Encoded protein: CAWSVSGTGELFF.

The V call is TRBV6-6, the J call TRBJ1-5, with 9 bases that match TRBD1. J lost 4 bases, V lost 6 bases, and 7 bases had no gene match. Germline assignment: CDR1 MNHNY and CDR2 SVGAGI (reference sequence). The CDR3 is made up of 15 amino acids. CDR3 region: CASRLDRGRNQPQHF. As DNA, the CDR3 is TGTGCCAGCAGATTGGACAGGGGTCGTAATCAGCCCCAGCATTTT.

This clonotype was seen once. The CDR3 sequence: CASSLRTETGELFF. The CDR3 coding sequence is TGTGCCAGCAGCTTACGGACAGAAACCGGGGAGCTGTTTTTT. This chain links TRBV13 with TRBJ2-2, with D possibly being TRBD1 (6 bases). Trimming took 2 bases from V and 5 from J, leaving 9 bases between them. Germline V gene sequence: CDR1 PRHDT, CDR2 FYEKMQ (reference sequence). The CDR3 length is 14 residues.